Listed below are T cell receptor beta chains from one sample, sequenced in a study of T cells after yellow fever vaccination. TCRdb re-called the 5' RACE reads with MiXCR, one entry per CDR3 protein. Of 500,000 to 650,000 distinct CDR3 sequences in the sample, approximately 13% are singletons; the top ten hold approximately 15%. Sequencing used PBMCs, obtained on the day of the yellow fever booster vaccination. These receptor sequences come from a young man who received the YFV17D yellow fever vaccine. CDR3s include the opening cysteine and the closing phenylalanine or tryptophan. Each record gives: V gene, CDR3 protein.

V gene: TRBV4-3; CDR3 protein: CASSQTGAGDTEAFF
V gene: TRBV12-3/TRBV12-4; CDR3 protein: CASSTSYNEQFF
V gene: TRBV12-3/TRBV12-4; CDR3 protein: CASSRTPTNEKLFF
V gene: TRBV20-1; CDR3 protein: CSAIQRPGVKNTEAFF
V gene: TRBV20-1; CDR3 protein: CSARVSAGVAETQYF
V gene: TRBV6-4; CDR3 protein: CASSDSASSYNEQFF
V gene: TRBV9; CDR3 protein: CASSVGPAARTEAFF
V gene: TRBV7-2; CDR3 protein: CASKGYGGFSTDTQYF
V gene: TRBV20-1; CDR3 protein: CSARPGTEINQPQHF
V gene: TRBV20-1; CDR3 protein: CSAGELAGSYNEQFF
V gene: TRBV4-2; CDR3 protein: CASTSDRGYYEQFF
V gene: TRBV7-2; CDR3 protein: CASSLVAGGSRELFF
V gene: TRBV4-1; CDR3 protein: CASSQDPVNYGYTF
V gene: TRBV9; CDR3 protein: CASSVGWETQYF
V gene: TRBV9; CDR3 protein: CASSVWPFANTGELFF
V gene: TRBV20-1; CDR3 protein: CSARAIKGPGTNSNQPQHF
V gene: TRBV5-1; CDR3 protein: CASSFNTGKETQYF